This TCR beta chain was found in a study of shared clonotypes between healthy human individuals. Study details: The donor group consisted of two women and three men, aged 18 to 49.

Naive CD8 cells, CD45RO-negative and positively selected for CCR7, excluded terminally differentiated effector memory CD45RA+ cells. Data came from immunoSEQ multiplex PCR; TCRdb stores just in-frame clones and leaves some out. The sample includes under 850,000 clones, nearly 95% of them seen just once. The specimen was naive CD8+ T cells sorted from blood. The TCR originated in a man younger than 40 in good health.

CDR3 residues: CASSLSFSGGNTDTQYF. The CDR3 nucleotides are TGTGCCAGCAGCTTGTCATTCTCAGGGGGTAATACAGATACGCAGTATTTT. The rearrangement joins TRBV11-2 to TRBJ2-3; 7 bases fit TRBD1. The CDR3 sequence is 17 residues long. Germline assignment: CDR1 SGHAT and CDR2 FQNNGV. The ends lost 3 bases at V and 3 bases at J; junction bases unmatched: 12.